These 12 T cell receptor beta chains were sequenced from one sample in a study of OX40 agonist ivuxolimab in advanced cancers. Receptor amplification or capture employed the immunoSEQ multiplex PCR assay. In its TCRdb copy, this immuneACCESS table keeps in-frame sequences only and misses some clones. Where compared with another copy, unresolved V genes explain less than half of these, and the others have no known cause. The sample yields fewer than 65,000 clones; roughly 82% were counted once. The ten largest clones add up to more than 3.5% of the sample. The sample in question was CD4+ or CD8+ T cells sorted from blood, obtained in a trial of the OX40 agonist ivuxolimab. The receptors stem from an adult with an advanced solid tumor such as melanoma, head and neck, liver or kidney cancer.

V usage is TRBV7-8 and J usage is TRBJ2-3; D is undetermined. The CDR3 contains 15 residues. Trimming took 1 base from V and 2 from J, leaving 10 bases between them. Germline V gene data show CDR1 as SGHVS and CDR2 as FQNEAQ. In DNA, the CDR3 is TGTGCCAGCAGCTTAGTCGGGCAATCCACAGATACGCAGTATTTT. Amino acids: CASSLVGQSTDTQYF. The full variable domain, rest sourced from reference TRBV7-8 and TRBJ2-3, is GAGVSQSPRYKVAKRGQDVALRCDPISGHVSLFWYQQALGQGPEFLTYFQNEAQLDKSGLPSDRFFAERPEGSVSTLKIQRTQQEDSAVYLCASSLVGQSTDTQYFGPGTRLTVL.

The chain uses TRBV9 and TRBJ2-3; 10 bases line up with TRBD1. This CDR3 has 14 residues. V was pared by 4 bases and J by 8 bases, with 7 bases of the junction left unmatched. In germline, CDR1 is SGDLS, CDR2 YYNGEE. The CDR3 reads CASSTRQGASTQYF. The CDR3 coding sequence is TGTGCCAGCAGCACCCGACAGGGGGCAAGTACGCAGTATTTT.

The chain joins TRBV2 to TRBJ1-1; perhaps TRBD1 as D (5 bases). CDR3 size: 14 residues. Germline CDR1 reads SNHLY; CDR2 reads FYNNEI. The ends were cut back, 4 bases at V and 10 bases at J, with 19 bases in the middle. In DNA form, the CDR3 reads TGTGCCAGCAGTGGGAATACGGACGCCGGGGGAGCTTTCTTT. Translation gives CASSGNTDAGGAFF.

J is TRBJ1-2 and V is TRBV6-9, with D hard to call. The ends were cut back, 8 bases at V and 3 bases at J, with 7 bases in the middle. The germline V gene encodes CDR1 MNHGY and CDR2 SVAAGI. The CDR3 is made up of 11 amino acids. The CDR3 reads CASGWDYGYTF. The CDR3 bases are TGTGCCAGCGGCTGGGACTATGGCTACACCTTC.

V gene TRBV5-1 combines with J gene TRBJ2-7, with TRBD1 as a possible D gene (8 bases). Trimming cost V 2 bases and J 3 bases, with 15 bases left between them. The CDR3 consists of 15 residues. Per germline, CDR1 SGHRS and CDR2 YFSETQ. The CDR3 loop is CASSFLQGGIYEQYF. DNA for the CDR3: TGCGCCAGCAGCTTTTTACAGGGGGGGATCTACGAGCAGTACTTC. Drawing the rest from reference TRBV5-1 and TRBJ2-7, the complete variable domain is KAGVTQTPRYLIKTRGQQVTLSCSPISGHRSVSWYQQTPGQGLQFLFEYFSETQRNKGNFPGRFSGRQFSNSRSEMNVSTLELGDSALYLCASSFLQGGIYEQYFGPGTRLTVT.

This clone came up once. This rearrangement joins TRBV6-5 to TRBJ1-2; TRBD1 might be the D (5 bases). Germline V gives CDR1 MNHEY, CDR2 SVGAGI. The CDR3 consists of 15 residues. Trimming cost V 0 bases and J 7 bases, with 15 bases left between them. CDR3 in amino acids: CASSYSGRLGGGYTF. In DNA form, the CDR3 reads TGTGCCAGCAGTTACTCGGGCCGATTGGGGGGTGGCTACACCTTC.

This clone was detected only once. The chain recombines TRBV7-2 with TRBJ2-2; 10 bases line up with TRBD2. The CDR3 sequence is 18 residues long. With V trimmed by 4 bases and J by 0 bases, 8 bases remained unmatched. Germline loops: CDR1 SGHTA, CDR2 FQGNSA. CDR3 loop: CASSYLGLAVANTGELFF. CDR3 DNA sequence: TGTGCCAGCAGCTACCTTGGACTAGCGGTAGCGAACACCGGGGAGCTGTTTTTT.

The rearrangement links TRBV9 to TRBJ1-1, with D maybe TRBD1 (5 bases). CDR3 length equals 17 residues. Trimming pared 0 bases from V and 4 bases from J, leaving 19 bases between. The germline CDR1 and CDR2 sequences are SGDLS and YYNGEE. The CDR3: CASSVGPLGGWSTEAFF. In DNA, the CDR3 is TGTGCCAGCAGCGTAGGCCCCCTGGGGGGTTGGAGCACTGAAGCTTTCTTT.

This clone appeared a single time. The J gene is TRBJ2-7, the V gene TRBV18, with a tentative D call TRBD1 (5 bases). With 2 bases removed from V and 2 bases from J, the gap between germline ends came to 10 bases. Germline V lookup: CDR1 KGHSH, CDR2 LQKENI. The CDR3 runs 14 residues. The CDR3 nucleotides read TGTGCCAGCTCACCATCGGACACTACCTACGAGCAGTACTTC. Translating gives CASSPSDTTYEQYF.

The chain employs TRBV6-1 and TRBJ2-7, with TRBD1 as a possible D gene (6 bases). CDR1 and CDR2 (germline): MNHNS, SASEGT. V lost 1 base and J 6 bases, leaving 22 bases between the germline ends. This CDR3 has 17 residues. CDR3 bases: TGTGCCAGCAGTGAAGTAGCACAGGGTGGGCTCACGGGCGAGCAGTACTTC. Its translation: CASSEVAQGGLTGEQYF.

The V call is TRBV28, the J call TRBJ1-5; D not certain. Trimming pared 5 bases from V and 0 bases from J, leaving 8 bases between. The germline CDR1 and CDR2 sequences are MDHEN and SYDVKM. The CDR3 spans 14 residues. The CDR3 is CASSRALSNQPQHF. CDR3 nucleotides: TGTGCCAGCAGTAGGGCCCTTAGCAATCAGCCCCAGCATTTT.

This clone was picked up one time. The chain combines TRBV14 with TRBJ2-2; D is unresolved. V shed 8 bases and J shed 4 bases, with 11 bases lying between them. The germline CDR1 and CDR2 sequences are SGHDN and FVKESK. The CDR3 extends over 13 amino acids. The CDR3 sequence is CASGLLRTGELFF. CDR3 DNA: TGTGCCAGCGGCCTACTCCGCACCGGGGAGCTGTTTTTT.